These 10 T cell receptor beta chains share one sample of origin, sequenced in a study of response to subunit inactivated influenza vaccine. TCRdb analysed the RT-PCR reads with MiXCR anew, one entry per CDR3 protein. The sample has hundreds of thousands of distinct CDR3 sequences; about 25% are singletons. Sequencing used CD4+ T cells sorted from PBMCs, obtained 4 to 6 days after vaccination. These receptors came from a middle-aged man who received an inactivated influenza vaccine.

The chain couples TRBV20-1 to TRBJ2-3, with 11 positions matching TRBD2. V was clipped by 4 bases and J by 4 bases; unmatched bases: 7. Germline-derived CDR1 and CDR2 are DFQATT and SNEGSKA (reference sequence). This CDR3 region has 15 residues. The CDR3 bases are TGCAGTGCTACCCCTAGCGGGAGGATCGCAGATACGCAGTATTTT. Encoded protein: CSATPSGRIADTQYF.

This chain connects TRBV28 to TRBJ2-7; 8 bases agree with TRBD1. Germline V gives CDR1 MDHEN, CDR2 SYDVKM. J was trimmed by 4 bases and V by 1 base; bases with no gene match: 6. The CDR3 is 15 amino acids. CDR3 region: CASSLYQGARYEQYF. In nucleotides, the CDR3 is TGTGCCAGCAGTTTATATCAGGGGGCTCGGTACGAGCAGTACTTC.

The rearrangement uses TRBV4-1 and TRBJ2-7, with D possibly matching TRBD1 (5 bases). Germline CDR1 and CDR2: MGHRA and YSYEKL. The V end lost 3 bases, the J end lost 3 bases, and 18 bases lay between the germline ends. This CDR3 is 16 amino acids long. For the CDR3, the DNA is TGCGCCAGCAGCCAGAGACAGTCACCCGTTTACTACGAGCAGTACTTC. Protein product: CASSQRQSPVYYEQYF.

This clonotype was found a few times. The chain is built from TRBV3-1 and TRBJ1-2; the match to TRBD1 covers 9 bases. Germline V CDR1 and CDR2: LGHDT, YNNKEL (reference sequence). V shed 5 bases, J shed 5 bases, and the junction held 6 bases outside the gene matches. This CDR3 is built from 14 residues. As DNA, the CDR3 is TGTGCCAGCAGCATCGGGACAGGGAAATATGGCTACACCTTC. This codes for CASSIGTGKYGYTF.

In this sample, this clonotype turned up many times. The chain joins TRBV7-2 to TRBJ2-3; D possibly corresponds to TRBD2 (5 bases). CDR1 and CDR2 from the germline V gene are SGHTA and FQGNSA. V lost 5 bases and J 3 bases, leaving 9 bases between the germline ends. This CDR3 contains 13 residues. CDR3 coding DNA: TGTGCCAGCAGCAGGGAGAGGACAGATACGCAGTATTTT. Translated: CASSRERTDTQYF.

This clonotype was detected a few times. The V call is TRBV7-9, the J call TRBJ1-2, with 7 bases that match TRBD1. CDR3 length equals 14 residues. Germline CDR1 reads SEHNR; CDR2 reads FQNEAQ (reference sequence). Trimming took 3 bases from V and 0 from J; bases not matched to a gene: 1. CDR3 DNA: TGTGCCAGCAGCTTGACAGGGCCTAACTATGGCTACACCTTC. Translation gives CASSLTGPNYGYTF.

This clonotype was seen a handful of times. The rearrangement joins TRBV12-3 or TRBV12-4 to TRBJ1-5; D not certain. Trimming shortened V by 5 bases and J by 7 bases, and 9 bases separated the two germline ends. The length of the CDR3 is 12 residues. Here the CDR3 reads CASSQTGQPQHF. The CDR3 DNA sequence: TGTGCCAGCAGTCAAACTGGACAGCCCCAGCATTTT.

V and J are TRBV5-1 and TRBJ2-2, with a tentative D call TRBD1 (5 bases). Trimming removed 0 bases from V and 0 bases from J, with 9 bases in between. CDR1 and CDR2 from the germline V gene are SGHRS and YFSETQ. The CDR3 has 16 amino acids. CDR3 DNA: TGCGCCAGCAGCTTGGGGACACGGTCGAACACCGGGGAGCTGTTTTTT. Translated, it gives CASSLGTRSNTGELFF.

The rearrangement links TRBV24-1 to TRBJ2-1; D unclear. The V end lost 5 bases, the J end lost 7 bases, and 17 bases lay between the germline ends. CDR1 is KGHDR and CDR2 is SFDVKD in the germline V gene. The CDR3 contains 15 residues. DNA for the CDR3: TGTGCCACCAGTGGCCCCTGGGTGGCAGGTAATGAGCAGTTCTTC. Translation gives CATSGPWVAGNEQFF.

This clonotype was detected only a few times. The chain's CDR3 is CASSLRTGDGLAKNIQYF. The CDR3 region has the DNA TGTGCCAGCAGCTTACGGACAGGGGACGGGTTGGCCAAAAACATTCAGTACTTC. The chain recombines TRBV11-1 with TRBJ2-4; 9 bases fit TRBD1. CDR3 length equals 18 residues. V lost 2 bases, J lost 1 base, and 9 bases stayed unmatched. The germline V gene has CDR1 SGHAT and CDR2 FQDESV (reference sequence).